A single sample gave rise to the 13 T cell receptor beta chains below, sequenced in a study of shared clonotypes between healthy human individuals. Only in-frame clones appear in the TCRdb table, and some are missing; sequencing was by immunoSEQ multiplex PCR. This table holds 2 million to 2.5 million clones, approximately 94% found once. The sequenced sample was naive CD4+ T cells sorted from blood. The sample's subset: CD45RA+ positively selected. The receptors stem from a man in his late teens or twenties in good health.

V gene TRBV11-2 combines with J gene TRBJ1-4; D is perhaps TRBD1 (5 bases). This CDR3 spans 15 amino acids. Germline values: CDR1 SGHAT, CDR2 FQNNGV. Between the trimmed V and J ends, which lost 1 base and 8 bases, there was a span of 14 bases. CDR3 nucleotides: TGTGCCAGCAGCTTAGGTGGGACCCGGAGGGAAAAACTGTTTTTT. This codes for CASSLGGTRREKLFF.

The CDR3 DNA reads TGTGCCAGTAGTCAAATTGACAGTCCCTACGAGCAGTACTTC. It yields the protein CASSQIDSPYEQYF. The chain is built from TRBV19 and TRBJ2-7; a weak D match, TRBD1 (5 bases). V was clipped by 5 bases and J by 2 bases, with 13 bases between them. This CDR3 is 14 amino acids long. Germline V gives CDR1 LNHDA, CDR2 SQIVND (reference sequence).

The rearrangement links TRBV29-1 to TRBJ1-2; 11 bases match TRBD1. CDR3 length: 13 amino acids. The germline CDR1 and CDR2 sequences are SQVTM and ANQGSEA. After removal of 6 bases from V and 5 bases from J, the junction contained 5 bases not matched to a gene. The CDR3 DNA is TGCAGCGTCGAGGGACAGGGGGAATATGGCTACACCTTC. It yields the protein CSVEGQGEYGYTF.

The V and J genes are TRBV2 and TRBJ2-2, with unresolved D. The CDR3 runs 14 residues. Germline V lookup: CDR1 SNHLY, CDR2 FYNNEI. Trimming pared 4 bases from V and 5 bases from J, leaving 11 bases between. CDR3 DNA: TGTGCCAGCAGTGTAAAACTACCGACCGGGGAGCTGTTTTTT. Translating it yields CASSVKLPTGELFF.

The rearrangement joins TRBV18 to TRBJ1-4; D is undetermined. Trimming stripped 6 bases from V and 7 bases from J, with 12 bases between. The germline V gene encodes CDR1 KGHSH and CDR2 LQKENI. The length of the CDR3 is 13 residues. The CDR3 DNA follows: TGTGCCAGCTCCAATGGGTTCGGTGAAAAACTGTTTTTT. Translated: CASSNGFGEKLFF.

Concerning this clone itself: Other DNA sequences in the sample encode the same CDR3. The V and J genes are TRBV2 and TRBJ1-5, with 8 bases matching TRBD1. Germline loops: CDR1 SNHLY, CDR2 FYNNEI. The junction had 4 bases not matched to a gene; V was cut back by 5 bases and J by 4 bases. The CDR3 contains 14 residues. CDR3 sequence (DNA): TGTGCCAGCAGTTTAGGACAGGGAAATCAGCCCCAGCATTTT. Translated, it gives CASSLGQGNQPQHF.

As concerns this clone: This specimen includes other DNA sequences encoding the same CDR3. The V call is TRBV7-8, the J call TRBJ2-7; TRBD2 is a possible D gene (5 bases). Per the germline V gene, CDR1 is SGHVS and CDR2 is FQNEAQ. The ends were cut back, 0 bases at V and 7 bases at J, with 10 bases in the middle. The CDR3 has 13 amino acids. The CDR3 region has the DNA TGTGCCAGCAGCTTAGCAGGAGGTCGAGAGCAGTACTTC. The encoded protein is CASSLAGGREQYF.

The table lists this clone with a count of one. V gene TRBV6-1 combines with J gene TRBJ1-6; D is unresolved. The CDR3 covers 14 residues. The germline gives CDR1 MNHNS, CDR2 SASEGT. Trimming cost V 1 base and J 9 bases, with 10 bases left between them. This CDR3 reads CASSEGTYTSPLHF. CDR3 sequence (DNA): TGTGCCAGCAGTGAAGGGACTTACACTTCACCCCTCCACTTT.

The chain recombines TRBV5-4 with TRBJ2-7; possibly TRBD1 for D (6 bases). Germline V gives CDR1 SGHNT, CDR2 YYREEE (reference sequence). V was cut by 0 bases and J by 4 bases, with 17 bases left in between. The CDR3 is 16 residues long. CDR3 coding DNA: TGTGCCAGCAGCTTGGATCCATCGGGACAACTATACGAGCAGTACTTC. It specifies CASSLDPSGQLYEQYF.

The V and J genes are TRBV10-1 and TRBJ1-2, with D maybe TRBD1 (6 bases). The CDR3 covers 13 residues. CDR1 is WNHNN and CDR2 is SYGVQD in the germline V gene (reference sequence). The V end lost 2 bases, the J end lost 8 bases, and 12 bases lay between the germline ends. This chain's CDR3 is CASSETQGHGYTF. DNA for the CDR3: TGCGCCAGCAGTGAGACACAGGGCCACGGCTACACCTTC.

The chain recombines TRBV6-6 with TRBJ2-5; no clear D. This CDR3 has 15 amino acids. Germline loops: CDR1 MNHNY, CDR2 SVGAGI (reference sequence). The V and J ends lost 3 bases and 4 bases respectively, with 15 bases between them. The CDR3 reads CASSYSPRALETQYF. Here the CDR3 DNA reads TGTGCCAGCAGTTATTCCCCAAGGGCCCTAGAGACCCAGTACTTC.

In nucleotides, the CDR3 is TGTGCCAGTAGTGCCCGACAGGGGGACACTGAAGCTTTCTTT. It translates to CASSARQGDTEAFF. V and J are TRBV19 and TRBJ1-1, with 9 nucleotides matching TRBD1. The germline CDR1 and CDR2 sequences are LNHDA and SQIVND (reference sequence). This CDR3 comprises 14 residues. V shed 5 bases, J shed 3 bases, and the junction held 4 bases outside the gene matches.

The chain is built from TRBV7-2 and TRBJ1-5, with no clear D. Germline V gene lookup returns CDR1 SGHTA and CDR2 FQGNSA. The ends were cut back, 3 bases at V and 6 bases at J, with 9 bases in the middle. This CDR3 spans 13 amino acids. CDR3 residues: CASSLDGIQPQHF. The CDR3 bases are TGTGCCAGCAGCTTGGACGGGATTCAGCCCCAGCATTTT.